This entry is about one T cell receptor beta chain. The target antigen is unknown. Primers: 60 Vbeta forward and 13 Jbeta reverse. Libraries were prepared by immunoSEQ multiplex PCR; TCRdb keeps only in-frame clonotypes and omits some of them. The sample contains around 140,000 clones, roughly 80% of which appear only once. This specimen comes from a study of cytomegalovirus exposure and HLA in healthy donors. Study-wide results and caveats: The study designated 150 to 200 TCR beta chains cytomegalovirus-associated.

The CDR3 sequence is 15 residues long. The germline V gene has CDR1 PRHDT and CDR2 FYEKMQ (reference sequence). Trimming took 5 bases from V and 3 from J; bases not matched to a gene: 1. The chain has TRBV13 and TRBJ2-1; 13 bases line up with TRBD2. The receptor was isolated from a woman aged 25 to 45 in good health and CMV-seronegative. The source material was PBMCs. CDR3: CASSRTSGGYNEQFF. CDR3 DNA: TGTGCCAGCAGCCGGACTAGCGGGGGCTACAATGAGCAGTTCTTC.